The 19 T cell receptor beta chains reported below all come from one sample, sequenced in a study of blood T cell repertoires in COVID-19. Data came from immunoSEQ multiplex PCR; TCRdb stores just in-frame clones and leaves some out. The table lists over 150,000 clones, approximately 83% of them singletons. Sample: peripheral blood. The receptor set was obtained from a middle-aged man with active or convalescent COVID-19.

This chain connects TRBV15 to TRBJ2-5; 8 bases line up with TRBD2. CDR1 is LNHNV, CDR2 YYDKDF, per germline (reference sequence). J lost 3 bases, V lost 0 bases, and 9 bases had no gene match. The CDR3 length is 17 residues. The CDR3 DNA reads TGTGCCACCAGCAGAGACTTACGGGAGGGGGGGAAAGAGACCCAGTACTTC. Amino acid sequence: CATSRDLREGGKETQYF.

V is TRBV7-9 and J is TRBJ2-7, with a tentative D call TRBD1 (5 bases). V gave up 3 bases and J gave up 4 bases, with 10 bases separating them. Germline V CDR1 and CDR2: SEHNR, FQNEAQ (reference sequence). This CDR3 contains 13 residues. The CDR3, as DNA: TGTGCCAGCAGCTTGGACATACTTTACGAGCAGTACTTC. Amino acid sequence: CASSLDILYEQYF.

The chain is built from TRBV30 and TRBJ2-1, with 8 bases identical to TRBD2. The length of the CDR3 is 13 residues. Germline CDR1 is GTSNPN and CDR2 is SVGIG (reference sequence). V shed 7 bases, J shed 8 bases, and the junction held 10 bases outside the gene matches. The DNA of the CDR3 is TGTGCCTATCCGGGACTAGGTGGGCATGAGCAGTTCTTC. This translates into CAYPGLGGHEQFF.

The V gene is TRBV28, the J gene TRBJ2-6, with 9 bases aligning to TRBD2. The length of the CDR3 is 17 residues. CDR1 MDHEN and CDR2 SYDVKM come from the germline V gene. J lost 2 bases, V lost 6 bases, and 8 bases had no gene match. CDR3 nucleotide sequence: TGTGCCAGCAGCACCAAGGGACTAGCCACTGGGGCCAACGTCCTGACTTTC. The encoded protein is CASSTKGLATGANVLTF.

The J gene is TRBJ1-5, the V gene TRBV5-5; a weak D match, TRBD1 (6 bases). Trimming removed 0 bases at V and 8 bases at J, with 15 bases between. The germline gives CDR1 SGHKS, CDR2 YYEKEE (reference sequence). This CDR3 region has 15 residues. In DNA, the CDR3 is TGTGCCAGCAGCTTGGCGATAGGGGGAATTGAGCCCCAGCATTTT. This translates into CASSLAIGGIEPQHF.

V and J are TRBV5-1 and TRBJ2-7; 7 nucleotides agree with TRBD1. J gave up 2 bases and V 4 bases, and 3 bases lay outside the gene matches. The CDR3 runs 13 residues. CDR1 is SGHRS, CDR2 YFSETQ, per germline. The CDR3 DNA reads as TGCGCCAGCAGCCAGGGGGTTACCTACGAGCAGTACTTC. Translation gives CASSQGVTYEQYF.

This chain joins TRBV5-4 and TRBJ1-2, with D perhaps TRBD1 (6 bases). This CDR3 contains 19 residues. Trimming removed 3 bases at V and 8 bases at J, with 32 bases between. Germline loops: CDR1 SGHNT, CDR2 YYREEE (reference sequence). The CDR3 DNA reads TGTGCCAGCAGCTCAGGGGCGGGGGGATTAGCTCTCTCTATTATGGGCTACACCTTC. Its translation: CASSSGAGGLALSIMGYTF. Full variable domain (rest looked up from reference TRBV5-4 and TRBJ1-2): ETGVTQSPTHLIKTRGQQVTLRCSSQSGHNTVSWYQQALGQGPQFIFQYYREEENGRGNFPPRFSGLQFPNYSSELNVNALELDDSALYLCASSSGAGGLALSIMGYTFGSGTRLTVV.

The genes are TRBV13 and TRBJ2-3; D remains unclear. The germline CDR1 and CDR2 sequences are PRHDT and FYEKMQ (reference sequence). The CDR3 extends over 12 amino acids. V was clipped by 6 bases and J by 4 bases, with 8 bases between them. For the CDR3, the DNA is TGTGCCAGCAGGAAAACATCAGATACGCAGTATTTT. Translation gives CASRKTSDTQYF.

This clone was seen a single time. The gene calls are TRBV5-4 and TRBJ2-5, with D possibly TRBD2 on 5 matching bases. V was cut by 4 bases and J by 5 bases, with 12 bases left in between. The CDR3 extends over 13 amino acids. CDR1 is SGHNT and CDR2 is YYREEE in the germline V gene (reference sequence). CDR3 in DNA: TGTGCCAGCAGCCCCTGGGAGCTGGAGACCCAGTACTTC. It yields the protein CASSPWELETQYF. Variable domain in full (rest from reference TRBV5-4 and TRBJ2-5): ETGVTQSPTHLIKTRGQQVTLRCSSQSGHNTVSWYQQALGQGPQFIFQYYREEENGRGNFPPRFSGLQFPNYSSELNVNALELDDSALYLCASSPWELETQYFGPGTRLLVL.

This CDR3 is CASSGTSGRASTDTQYF. The CDR3 coding sequence is TGTGCCAGCAGCGGGACTAGCGGGAGGGCCAGCACAGATACGCAGTATTTT. The V call is TRBV2, the J call TRBJ2-3; TRBD2 agrees at 16 bases. Losses at the gene ends were 6 bases for V and 0 bases for J; bases not matched to a gene: 3. The CDR3 loop spans 17 amino acids. Germline V gene data show CDR1 as SNHLY and CDR2 as FYNNEI.

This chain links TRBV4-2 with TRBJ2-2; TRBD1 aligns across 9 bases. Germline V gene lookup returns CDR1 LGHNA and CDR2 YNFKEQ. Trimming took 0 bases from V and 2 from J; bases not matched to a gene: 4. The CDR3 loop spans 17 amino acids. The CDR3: CASSQDRTGANTGELFF. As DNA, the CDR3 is TGTGCCAGCAGCCAAGATAGGACAGGGGCAAACACCGGGGAGCTGTTTTTT.

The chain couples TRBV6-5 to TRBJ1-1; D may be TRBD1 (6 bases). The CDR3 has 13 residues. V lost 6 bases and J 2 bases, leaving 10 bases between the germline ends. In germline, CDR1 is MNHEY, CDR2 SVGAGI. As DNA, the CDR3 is TGTGCCAGCAGCCGGACAGAAAACACTGAAGCTTTCTTT. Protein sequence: CASSRTENTEAFF.

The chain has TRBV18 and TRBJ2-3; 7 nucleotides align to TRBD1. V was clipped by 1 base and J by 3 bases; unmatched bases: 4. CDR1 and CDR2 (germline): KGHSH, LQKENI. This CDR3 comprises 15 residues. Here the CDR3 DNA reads TGTGCCAGCTCACCACTACAGGGGTGGACAGATACGCAGTATTTT. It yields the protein CASSPLQGWTDTQYF.

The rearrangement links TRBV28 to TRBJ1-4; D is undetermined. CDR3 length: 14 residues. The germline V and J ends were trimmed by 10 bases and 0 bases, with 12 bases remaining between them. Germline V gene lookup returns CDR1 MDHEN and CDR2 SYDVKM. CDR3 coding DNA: TGTGCCACCTCCCTCACTGCAACTAATGAAAAACTGTTTTTT. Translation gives CATSLTATNEKLFF.

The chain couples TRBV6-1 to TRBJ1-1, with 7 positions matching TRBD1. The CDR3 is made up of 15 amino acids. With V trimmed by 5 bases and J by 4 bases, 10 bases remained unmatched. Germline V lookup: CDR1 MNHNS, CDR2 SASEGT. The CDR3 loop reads CASSKEQGPTTEAFF. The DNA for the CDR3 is TGTGCCAGCAGTAAAGAACAGGGGCCCACCACTGAAGCTTTCTTT.

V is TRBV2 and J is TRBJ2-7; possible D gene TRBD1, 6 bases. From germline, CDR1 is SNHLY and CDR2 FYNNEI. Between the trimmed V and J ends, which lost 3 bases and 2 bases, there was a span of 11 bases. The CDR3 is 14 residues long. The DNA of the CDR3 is TGTGCCAGCAGTGAGGACAGTAGTACCTACGAGCAGTACTTC. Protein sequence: CASSEDSSTYEQYF.

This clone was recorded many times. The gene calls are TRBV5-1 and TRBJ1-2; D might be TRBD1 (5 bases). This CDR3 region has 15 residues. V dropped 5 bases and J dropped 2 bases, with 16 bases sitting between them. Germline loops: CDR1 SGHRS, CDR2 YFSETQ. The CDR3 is CASSSAGGGNYGYTF. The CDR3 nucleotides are TGCGCCAGCAGTAGTGCGGGCGGGGGGAACTATGGCTACACCTTC.

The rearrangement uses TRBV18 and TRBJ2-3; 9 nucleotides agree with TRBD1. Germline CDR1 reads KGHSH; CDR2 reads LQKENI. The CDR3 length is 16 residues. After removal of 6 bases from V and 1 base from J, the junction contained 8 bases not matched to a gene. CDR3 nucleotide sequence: TGTGCCAGCTCTCGGGGCGGACAGGGGCGCACAGATACGCAGTATTTT. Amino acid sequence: CASSRGGQGRTDTQYF.

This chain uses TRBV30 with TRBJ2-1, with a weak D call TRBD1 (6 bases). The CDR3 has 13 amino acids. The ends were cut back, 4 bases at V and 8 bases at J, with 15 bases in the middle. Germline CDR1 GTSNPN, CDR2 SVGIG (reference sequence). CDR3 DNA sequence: TGTGCCTGGAATTTCGGCAGGGGAGATGAGCAGTTCTTC. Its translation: CAWNFGRGDEQFF.